This is a list of T cell receptor beta chains from one sample in a study of monozygotic twins with inflammatory bowel disease. TCRdb re-called the 5' RACE reads; one entry per CDR3 protein, DNA not given. Its table lists 350,000 to 550,000 distinct CDR3 sequences. Sequenced: blood. These receptors all stem from a human donor with ulcerative colitis or Crohn's disease, or a healthy co-twin of an affected twin (not recorded which). Both conserved end residues are part of each CDR3.

J	V	CDR3
TRBJ2-3	TRBV9	CASSNPRGLAGDTQYF
TRBJ2-5	TRBV20-1	CSARGPGKETQYF
TRBJ2-2	TRBV5-1	CASSNRDRGSGELFF
TRBJ2-1	TRBV28	CASSDRAIYNEQFF
TRBJ2-3	TRBV4-1	CASSGVGFLSTDTQYF
TRBJ2-7	TRBV27	CASSADRVVQYF
TRBJ1-1	TRBV7-6	CASSSGSGSGTEAFF
TRBJ2-6	TRBV19	CASSTIQGSRSGANVLTF
TRBJ2-2	TRBV5-1	CASSFRRVEETGELFF
TRBJ1-2	TRBV7-2	CASSLEAGQGANYGYTF
TRBJ2-7	TRBV7-2	CASSLPAGGTYEQYF
TRBJ2-5	TRBV30	CAWSPPQPKIQETQYF
TRBJ2-3	TRBV5-1	CASSSTSEGYGTQYF